These 20 T cell receptor beta chains originate from one sample sequenced in a study of technical replicates of blood from a few donors. Clones were sequenced by immunoSEQ multiplex PCR, and TCRdb holds only the in-frame ones, with some missing. The sample gives some 67,000 clones, roughly 98% of which show up once; roughly 0.17% is in the top ten. The sample comprised T cells isolated from PBMCs. The source is a human donor in good health.

The CDR3 spells CASSLDGGAIYNEQFF. CDR3 sequence (DNA): TGTGCCAGCAGCTTAGATGGAGGTGCGATATACAATGAGCAGTTCTTC. The chain recombines TRBV11-3 with TRBJ2-1, with a tentative D call TRBD2 (5 bases). The length of the CDR3 is 16 residues. The V end was cut by 0 bases, the J end by 4 bases, with 13 bases between. CDR1 SGHNT and CDR2 YENEEA come from the germline V gene.

The chain links TRBV10-2 to TRBJ1-1; 10 bases fit TRBD1. The V gene end was trimmed by 8 bases and the J gene end by 8 bases; junction bases not matched to a gene: 5. This CDR3 has 12 residues. Germline loops: CDR1 WSHSY, CDR2 SAAADI. This CDR3 reads CASSTGGGEAFF. CDR3 sequence (DNA): TGCGCCAGCTCGACAGGGGGCGGCGAAGCTTTCTTT.

The table lists this clone with a count of one. The rearrangement links TRBV13 to TRBJ2-3; TRBD1 matches 11 bases. The CDR3 covers 16 residues. J gave up 2 bases and V 4 bases, and 5 bases lay outside the gene matches. Germline V gene sequence: CDR1 PRHDT, CDR2 FYEKMQ (reference sequence). DNA for the CDR3: TGTGCCAGCAGCTCCGGACAGGGGGCTGTCACAGATACGCAGTATTTT. It encodes CASSSGQGAVTDTQYF.

This chain joins TRBV6-5 and TRBJ2-7, with TRBD2 identical over 8 bases. Germline V gene sequence: CDR1 MNHEY, CDR2 SVGAGI. V lost 2 bases and J lost 7; bases outside the gene matches: 10. The CDR3 runs to 15 residues. As DNA, the CDR3 is TGTGCCAGCAGTTACAGGTTCCCGTTAGCGGGGGAGCAGTACTTC. It specifies CASSYRFPLAGEQYF.

The CDR3 protein is CASSRGDRVIDTQYF. The CDR3 nucleotides read TGCGCCAGCTCGAGAGGGGACAGGGTGATAGATACGCAGTATTTT. V gene TRBV5-1 combines with J gene TRBJ2-3, with 9 bases fitting TRBD1. This CDR3 region has 15 residues. Trimming cost V 7 bases and J 5 bases; bases outside gene matches: 11. Germline lookup yields CDR1 SGHRS and CDR2 YFSETQ.

This clone was picked up one time. This chain links TRBV30 with TRBJ2-2; D is unresolved. CDR3 size: 12 residues. Germline-derived CDR1 and CDR2 are GTSNPN and SVGIG (reference sequence). Trimming took off 0 bases at V and 7 bases at J, with 6 bases between the two ends. The CDR3 loop reads CAWSVLIGELFF. CDR3 DNA sequence: TGTGCCTGGAGTGTACTTATCGGGGAGCTGTTTTTT.

J is TRBJ2-1 and V is TRBV6-1, with 12 bases fitting TRBD2. The CDR3 has 17 amino acids. With 4 bases clipped from V and 2 bases from J, the junction kept 6 bases outside the gene matches. Germline lookup yields CDR1 MNHNS and CDR2 SASEGT. This CDR3 is CASSGTSGRPTYNEQFF. CDR3 DNA: TGTGCCAGCAGTGGAACTAGCGGGAGGCCCACCTACAATGAGCAGTTCTTC.

This clone was seen a few times. This rearrangement joins TRBV7-2 to TRBJ2-7; D unresolved. CDR3 length: 15 amino acids. The germline gives CDR1 SGHTA, CDR2 FQGNSA. Trimming stripped 1 base from V and 0 bases from J, with 10 bases between. In nucleotides, the CDR3 is TGTGCCAGCAGCTTAGATACCAGCGCCTCCTACGAGCAGTACTTC. Translated, it gives CASSLDTSASYEQYF.

This clone came up once. This chain links TRBV27 with TRBJ1-5; 7 nucleotides match TRBD1. Germline V gene data show CDR1 as MNHEY and CDR2 as SMNVEV (reference sequence). CDR3 size: 14 residues. The V and J ends lost 2 bases and 2 bases, in that order; junction bases with no gene match: 0. CDR3 amino acids: CASSLDRGNQPQHF. Here the CDR3 DNA reads TGTGCCAGCAGTTTAGACAGGGGCAATCAGCCCCAGCATTTT.

The J gene is TRBJ2-3, the V gene TRBV28, with D possibly TRBD1 on 5 matching bases. Germline V CDR1 and CDR2: MDHEN, SYDVKM. CDR3 length equals 14 residues. The V and J ends lost 6 bases and 4 bases respectively, with 14 bases between them. CDR3 sequence reads: CASSISRGADTQYF. DNA of the CDR3: TGTGCCAGCAGCATATCAAGGGGTGCAGATACGCAGTATTTT.

The CDR3 reads CASRIGEENTEAFF. The CDR3, as DNA: TGTGCCAGCAGGATAGGGGAAGAGAACACTGAAGCTTTCTTT. The chain uses TRBV25-1 and TRBJ1-1, with D maybe TRBD1 (5 bases). With 6 bases removed from V and 1 base from J, the gap between germline ends came to 12 bases. This CDR3 comprises 14 residues. Germline CDR1 is MGHDK and CDR2 is SYGVNS.

This clone was recorded only once. V is TRBV11-3 and J is TRBJ1-1; D may be TRBD1 (6 bases). Germline loops: CDR1 SGHNT, CDR2 YENEEA. The CDR3 extends over 16 amino acids. The V end lost 3 bases, the J end lost 5 bases, and 19 bases lay between the germline ends. CDR3 DNA sequence: TGTGCCAGCAGCTTTCGGGGGGCGCCTCGGTGGACTGAAGCTTTCTTT. It specifies CASSFRGAPRWTEAFF.

The DNA of the CDR3 is TGCGCCAGTGGGACTAGCGGGAACACAGATACGCAGTATTTT. It specifies CASGTSGNTDTQYF. The V call is TRBV5-1, the J call TRBJ2-3, with 13 positions matching TRBD2. The CDR3 is 14 residues long. Per the germline V gene, CDR1 is SGHRS and CDR2 is YFSETQ. After removal of 8 bases from V and 2 bases from J, the junction contained 2 bases not matched to a gene.

The chain joins TRBV7-2 to TRBJ2-5; 8 bases map to TRBD2. Germline CDR1 and CDR2: SGHTA and FQGNSA. This CDR3 contains 14 residues. J lost 3 bases, V lost 3 bases, and 3 bases had no gene match. The CDR3 is CASSLLAGKETQYF. CDR3 DNA: TGTGCCAGCAGCTTGCTAGCGGGTAAAGAGACCCAGTACTTC.

This chain joins TRBV6-6 and TRBJ1-2; tentative D call: TRBD1 (5 bases). The germline V gene has CDR1 MNHNY and CDR2 SVGAGI (reference sequence). V dropped 2 bases and J dropped 4 bases, with 11 bases sitting between them. This CDR3 contains 14 residues. CDR3 in amino acids: CASSYAAGFYGYTF. DNA of the CDR3: TGTGCCAGCAGTTACGCCGCAGGGTTCTATGGCTACACCTTC.

The chain carries TRBV7-9 and TRBJ2-3; maybe TRBD1 (5 bases). The germline gives CDR1 SEHNR, CDR2 FQNEAQ (reference sequence). Trimming left V 1 base short and J 4 bases short, with 12 bases between. The CDR3 totals 15 residues. The CDR3 spells CASSLDRQGSDTQYF. CDR3 in DNA: TGTGCCAGCAGCTTAGATAGGCAGGGTTCAGATACGCAGTATTTT. The whole variable domain, filled in from reference TRBV7-9 and TRBJ2-3, reads DTGVSQNPRHKITKRGQNVTFRCDPISEHNRLYWYRQTLGQGPEFLTYFQNEAQLEKSRLLSDRFSAERPKGSFSTLEIQRTEQGDSAMYLCASSLDRQGSDTQYFGPGTRLTVL.

CDR3 protein: CASSFPGLDGETQYF. The CDR3 DNA reads TGTGCCAGCAGCTTTCCAGGACTAGATGGAGAGACCCAGTACTTC. This sequence joins TRBV7-8 and TRBJ2-5, with 7 bases identical to TRBD2. Germline CDR1 reads SGHVS; CDR2 reads FQNEAQ. V was pared by 3 bases and J by 4 bases, with 8 bases of the junction left unmatched. This CDR3 contains 15 residues.

The chain joins TRBV30 to TRBJ2-2; D might be TRBD2 (5 bases). Trimming removed 5 bases at V and 2 bases at J, with 9 bases between. The CDR3 loop spans 13 amino acids. The V gene's germline CDR1 is GTSNPN and CDR2 SVGIG (reference sequence). CDR3 region: CAWFEGNTGELFF. The CDR3 bases are TGTGCCTGGTTCGAGGGAAACACCGGGGAGCTGTTTTTT.

The chain couples TRBV2 to TRBJ2-3; D is possibly TRBD2 (5 bases). The CDR3 is 15 residues long. Germline V gene sequence: CDR1 SNHLY, CDR2 FYNNEI. Deletions cut 1 base from V and 3 bases from J, with 11 bases between. The CDR3 DNA follows: TGTGCCAGCAGTGAAGGACGGAGGACTACAGATACGCAGTATTTT. As protein: CASSEGRRTTDTQYF.

The rearrangement links TRBV7-3 to TRBJ2-7; D not certain. Germline CDR1 reads SGHTA; CDR2 reads FQGTGA. The germline V and J ends were trimmed by 2 bases and 6 bases, with 14 bases remaining between them. The CDR3 is 14 residues long. CDR3 bases: TGTGCCAGCAGCTTATCATCGTGGGCAGCCGAGCAGTACTTC. Translating it yields CASSLSSWAAEQYF.